Included here is one T cell receptor beta chain sequence, with context. Antigen specificity is unknown. The repertoire was sequenced with immunoSEQ multiplex PCR; TCRdb's copy has only in-frame clones and lacks some. The sample consists of about 150,000 clones, about nine tenths of them appearing once. The data were taken from a study of T cell responses to AZD1222 COVID-19 vaccine. Germline loops: CDR1 GTSNPN, CDR2 SVGIG (reference sequence). This CDR3 comprises 14 residues. Losses at the gene ends were 7 bases for V and 4 bases for J; bases not matched to a gene: 12. Findings of the study overall: The study reported that nearly half of spike-specific TCRs target unmutated variant regions. The donors showed a predominance of white British ancestry and of females, with possible underestimation of clonal diversity.

The J gene is TRBJ1-2, the V gene TRBV30, with TRBD1 matching over 7 bases. The starting material was peripheral blood, obtained on day 0 of AZD1222 vaccination. This TCR was sampled from an adult in good health. CDR3 sequence reads: CASPYRGMFYGYTF. CDR3 bases: TGTGCCTCCCCTTACAGGGGAATGTTCTATGGCTACACCTTC.